A selection of T cell receptor beta chains follows, all from one sample in a study of cytomegalovirus exposure and HLA in healthy donors. Here immunoSEQ multiplex PCR was the method, and the copy in TCRdb shows in-frame clones only, minus some. Of under 250,000 clones detected, around 78% appear once; the ten largest clones hold about 1.9%. The sample was PBMCs. These receptors came from a man in his thirties or forties in good health and CMV-seronegative. Each CDR3 is given with its conserved first and last residue. A D gene is named only where the DNA matches it firmly. For some rows the clone size is stated as once, few or many, or as a class when expanded; others skip it.

v_gene	abundance	d_gene	j_gene	CDR3aa	CDR3nt
TRBV29-1	NA	TRBD1	TRBJ2-3	CSVEFSWDRVSTDTQYF	TGCAGCGTTGAATTCTCTTGGGACAGGGTGAGCACAGATACGCAGTATTTT
TRBV5-1	NA	NA	TRBJ1-5	CASSSGQGDQPQHF	TGCGCCAGCAGTTCCGGGCAGGGCGATCAGCCCCAGCATTTT
TRBV28	NA	TRBD1	TRBJ2-5	CATEGQAKETQYF	TGTGCCACCGAAGGACAGGCAAAGGAGACCCAGTACTTC
TRBV6-1	NA	NA	TRBJ1-5	CASSDSSNQPQHF	TGTGCCAGCAGTGACAGTAGCAATCAGCCCCAGCATTTT
TRBV28	NA	TRBD2	TRBJ2-6	CASREGGAGANVLTF	TGTGCCAGCAGAGAGGGAGGGGCTGGGGCCAACGTCCTGACTTTC
TRBV5-1	NA	NA	TRBJ1-2	CASSLGAPQRTNYGYTF	TGCGCCAGCAGCTTGGGGGCACCCCAAAGAACCAACTATGGCTACACCTTC
TRBV5-1	NA	TRBD1	TRBJ1-3	CASSPHGTGAAGNTIYF	TGCGCCAGCAGCCCCCACGGGACAGGGGCGGCTGGAAACACCATATATTTT
TRBV19	NA	TRBD1	TRBJ2-1	CASSVSQGVSSYNEQFF	TGTGCCAGTAGTGTCTCCCAGGGGGTTAGCTCCTACAATGAGCAGTTCTTC
TRBV2	NA	NA	TRBJ2-7	CASNRGSPYEQYF	TGTGCCAGCAATCGCGGCAGCCCCTACGAGCAGTACTTC
TRBV7-9	NA	NA	TRBJ2-5	CASTPRRMDSETQYF	TGTGCCAGCACCCCCCGGAGGATGGATTCGGAGACCCAGTACTTC
TRBV6-1	NA	TRBD1	TRBJ2-1	CASSEGQGSYNEQFF	TGTGCCAGCAGTGAAGGACAGGGATCCTACAATGAGCAGTTCTTC
TRBV19	NA	TRBD2	TRBJ2-7	CASSKSGEGHEQYF	TGTGCCAGTAGCAAGTCCGGGGAGGGGCACGAGCAGTACTTC
TRBV5-4	NA	NA	TRBJ2-3	CASSYYTDTQYF	TGTGCCAGCAGCTACTACACAGATACGCAGTATTTT
TRBV7-7	NA	TRBD2	TRBJ2-5	CASSSGTSGETQYF	TGTGCTAGCAGCTCCGGGACTAGTGGGGAGACCCAGTACTTC
TRBV2	NA	NA	TRBJ1-2	CASVPFVKENRLAYGYTF	TGTGCCAGCGTCCCGTTCGTGAAAGAGAATAGGCTAGCCTATGGCTACACCTTC
TRBV29-1	NA	NA	TRBJ1-1	CSATDYYTEAFF	TGCAGCGCCACAGATTATTACACTGAAGCTTTCTTT
TRBV4-2	NA	TRBD2	TRBJ2-5	CASSQDQRGGSETQYF	TGTGCCAGCAGCCAAGATCAAAGGGGAGGGTCGGAGACCCAGTACTTC
TRBV6-4	NA	NA	TRBJ2-2	CASSDAEGGELFF	TGTGCCAGCAGCGACGCGGAGGGCGGGGAGCTGTTTTTT
TRBV25-1	NA	NA	TRBJ2-3	CASSDLGGLADTQYF	TGTGCCAGCAGTGACCTGGGCGGGCTTGCAGATACGCAGTATTTT
TRBV7-3	NA	TRBD2	TRBJ2-5	CASSQGLAVQETQYF	TGTGCCAGCAGCCAGGGACTAGCGGTTCAAGAGACCCAGTACTTC
TRBV5-1	NA	TRBD1	TRBJ2-7	CASSLATGGLYEQYF	TGCGCCAGCAGCTTGGCCACAGGGGGCTTGTACGAGCAGTACTTC
TRBV5-1	NA	TRBD1	TRBJ1-4	CASSSTGGWEKLFF	TGCGCCAGCAGCTCGACAGGGGGCTGGGAAAAACTGTTTTTT
TRBV4-1	NA	TRBD2	TRBJ2-7	CASSLSSGTSATYEQYF	TGCGCCAGCAGCCTCTCTTCCGGGACTAGCGCTACCTACGAGCAGTACTTC
TRBV30	few	TRBD1	TRBJ1-1	CAWSANDRGMNTEAFF	TGTGCCTGGAGCGCAAACGACAGGGGGATGAACACTGAAGCTTTCTTT
TRBV19	NA	TRBD1	TRBJ2-6	CASSMGTVYSGANVLTF	TGTGCCAGTAGTATGGGGACAGTCTACTCTGGGGCCAACGTCCTGACTTTC
TRBV5-1	NA	TRBD1	TRBJ1-1	CASSARQGLGTEAFF	TGCGCCAGCAGCGCGAGACAGGGGCTAGGTACTGAAGCTTTCTTT
TRBV28	NA	TRBD1	TRBJ2-5	CASRGTGGRTQYF	TGTGCCAGCAGGGGGACAGGGGGCAGGACCCAGTACTTC
TRBV30	NA	TRBD2	TRBJ2-1	CAWSLPTSGGYNEQFF	TGTGCCTGGAGTTTACCGACTAGCGGGGGCTACAATGAGCAGTTCTTC
TRBV6-1	NA	NA	TRBJ2-7	CASSDRAGEQYF	TGTGCCAGCAGTGACCGGGCGGGCGAGCAGTACTTC
TRBV7-9	NA	NA	TRBJ2-1	CASSPGVEAGLRQFF	TGTGCCAGCAGCCCGGGGGTTGAAGCGGGCCTCCGGCAGTTCTTC
TRBV14	NA	NA	TRBJ1-1	CAIRRAGTEAFF	TGTGCCATCAGACGGGCGGGCACTGAAGCTTTCTTT
TRBV6-5	NA	NA	TRBJ2-6	CASSYGGARGANVLTF	TGTGCCAGCAGTTACGGGGGGGCGCGTGGGGCCAACGTCCTGACTTTC
TRBV7-3	NA	NA	TRBJ2-4	CASSLTGGGQDIQYF	TGTGCCAGCAGCTTAACGGGTGGAGGGCAAGACATTCAGTACTTC
TRBV28	NA	TRBD1	TRBJ1-2	CASSQGVIFGYTF	TGTGCCAGCAGTCAGGGGGTGATATTTGGCTACACCTTC
TRBV27	NA	TRBD1	TRBJ2-3	CASTLRTGVTDTQYF	TGTGCCAGCACCCTGAGGACAGGTGTCACAGATACGCAGTATTTT